Following are 32 T cell receptor beta chains from one sample sequenced in a study of blood T cell repertoires in COVID-19. Sequenced by immunoSEQ multiplex PCR; TCRdb stores in-frame clones only, minus some. This sample has 65,000 or so clones, with about 81% found just once. Sample: peripheral blood. Receptors originate from a man aged 80 or over with acute or convalescent COVID-19.

The gene calls are TRBV2 and TRBJ1-5; 9 bases fit TRBD1. CDR3 size: 15 residues. The V gene's germline CDR1 is SNHLY and CDR2 FYNNEI. The trim removed 6 bases at V and 4 bases at J, leaving 7 bases unmatched. CDR3 bases: TGTGCCAGCAGCCCCACAGGGGGCCAAAATCAGCCCCAGCATTTT. This gives the protein CASSPTGGQNQPQHF.

The chain links TRBV18 to TRBJ1-1; a possible D gene is TRBD1 (6 bases). The germline gives CDR1 KGHSH, CDR2 LQKENI. The CDR3 contains 16 residues. The ends were cut back, 6 bases at V and 3 bases at J, with 20 bases in the middle. CDR3 bases: TGTGCCAGCTCCTTCGCCCATTACAGGGATGACACTGAAGCTTTCTTT. Translating gives CASSFAHYRDDTEAFF.

The chain couples TRBV18 to TRBJ2-5; 7 positions match TRBD2. In germline, CDR1 is KGHSH, CDR2 LQKENI. V shed 1 base and J 1 base; nucleotides not matched to a gene: 6. This CDR3 has 16 amino acids. The CDR3 spells CASSPRRGGGQETQYF. The CDR3 nucleotides read TGTGCCAGCTCACCACGAAGGGGCGGGGGCCAAGAGACCCAGTACTTC. The full variable domain, completed using reference TRBV18 and TRBJ2-5, is NAGVMQNPRHLVRRRGQEARLRCSPMKGHSHVYWYRQLPEEGLKFMVYLQKENIIDESGMPKERFSAEFPKEGPSILRIQQVVRGDSAAYFCASSPRRGGGQETQYFGPGTRLLVL.

This clone occurred once. The V gene is TRBV19, the J gene TRBJ1-1; D is possibly TRBD1 (6 bases). Germline V gene lookup returns CDR1 LNHDA and CDR2 SQIVND (reference sequence). CDR3 length equals 13 residues. Trimming cost V 7 bases and J 5 bases, with 14 bases left between them. The CDR3 region is CASIKGQGTEAFF. In DNA form, the CDR3 reads TGTGCCAGTATCAAGGGGCAGGGGACTGAAGCTTTCTTT.

The CDR3 DNA reads TGTGCCAGCAGCTTAGTTCAGGGGAACTTAATAATGCACACTGAAGCTTTCTTT. It translates to CASSLVQGNLIMHTEAFF. The gene calls are TRBV7-6 and TRBJ1-1; perhaps TRBD1 as D (6 bases). In germline, CDR1 is SGHVS, CDR2 FNYEAQ. The CDR3 covers 18 residues. V lost 1 base to trimming and J lost 3 bases, with 21 bases between them.

In its sample, this clone was seen once. The V call is TRBV6-5, the J call TRBJ1-4; D is perhaps TRBD1 (6 bases). The germline CDR1 and CDR2 sequences are MNHEY and SVGAGI. The CDR3 sequence is 14 residues long. V was shortened by 2 bases and J by 8 bases, with 12 bases between the two germline ends. The CDR3 region is CASSYQSTGEKLFF. CDR3 in DNA: TGTGCCAGCAGTTACCAGTCGACAGGAGAAAAACTGTTTTTT.

The genes are TRBV6-1 and TRBJ1-6, with D hard to call. Between the trimmed V and J ends, which lost 3 bases and 5 bases, there was a span of 14 bases. Germline V CDR1 and CDR2: MNHNS, SASEGT. This CDR3 is 16 amino acids long. In DNA, the CDR3 is TGTGCCAGCAGTGATTTGCCGGGGTACGATAATTCACCCCTCCACTTT. Translation gives CASSDLPGYDNSPLHF.

This clone was detected a few times. V usage is TRBV12-3 or TRBV12-4 and J usage is TRBJ2-7, with 7 positions matching TRBD1. This CDR3 comprises 12 residues. After removal of 6 bases from V and 4 bases from J, the junction contained 3 bases not matched to a gene. The CDR3 coding sequence is TGTGCCAGCAGCACGGGACAGTACGAGCAGTACTTC. Protein sequence: CASSTGQYEQYF.

The chain carries TRBV24-1 and TRBJ2-7; tentatively, D is TRBD1 (6 bases). CDR1 KGHDR and CDR2 SFDVKD come from the germline V gene. This CDR3 has 15 amino acids. Trimming left V 4 bases short and J 0 bases short, with 12 bases between. The CDR3 loop is CATSEHDRSSYEQYF. The CDR3 bases are TGTGCCACCAGTGAGCACGACAGGAGCTCCTACGAGCAGTACTTC.

The chain combines TRBV29-1 with TRBJ2-6; TRBD1 aligns across 7 bases. Germline assignment: CDR1 SQVTM and CDR2 ANQGSEA. This CDR3 has 18 residues. Trimming at V came to 5 bases and at J to 0 bases, leaving 13 bases not matched to a gene. The CDR3 nucleotides are TGCAGCGTTTACGACAGGGTGGCCTCAAGCTCTGGGGCCAACGTCCTGACTTTC. This encodes CSVYDRVASSSGANVLTF.

The chain's CDR3 is CASSLQFNQPQHF. CDR3 nucleotide sequence: TGTGCCAGCAGCTTACAGTTCAATCAGCCCCAGCATTTT. The chain couples TRBV5-8 to TRBJ1-5, with D uncertain. With 2 bases removed from V and 3 bases from J, the gap between germline ends came to 6 bases. CDR3 length: 13 amino acids. Germline V lookup: CDR1 SGHTS, CDR2 YDEGEE.

The chain employs TRBV11-2 and TRBJ1-2; TRBD1 aligns across 10 bases. Germline CDR1 and CDR2: SGHAT and FQNNGV. CDR3 length: 14 amino acids. V was pared by 5 bases and J by 4 bases, with 4 bases of the junction left unmatched. CDR3: CASSHRDRGYGYTF. In nucleotides, the CDR3 is TGTGCCAGCAGCCACCGGGACAGGGGCTATGGCTACACCTTC.

This clone was observed a single time. The chain carries TRBV5-1 and TRBJ1-1, with TRBD1 identical over 8 bases. Germline V gives CDR1 SGHRS, CDR2 YFSETQ. With V trimmed by 4 bases and J by 2 bases, 16 bases remained unmatched. The CDR3 loop spans 18 amino acids. The CDR3: CASSPGQGAPGKNTEAFF. The CDR3 DNA reads TGCGCCAGCAGCCCTGGACAGGGAGCCCCGGGAAAAAACACTGAAGCTTTCTTT.

The V and J genes are TRBV19 and TRBJ1-2; the match to TRBD1 covers 7 bases. The germline CDR1 and CDR2 sequences are LNHDA and SQIVND (reference sequence). With V trimmed by 3 bases and J by 2 bases, 6 bases remained unmatched. The CDR3 has 15 residues. The DNA of the CDR3 is TGTGCCAGTAGTATGAGGGGGCGATTGAACTATGGCTACACCTTC. Translated, it gives CASSMRGRLNYGYTF.

As concerns this clone: One end of the junction varies from germline; a read error may be responsible. This chain joins TRBV7-7 and TRBJ2-1; D perhaps matches TRBD2 (7 bases). The CDR3 runs 15 residues. CDR1 SSHAT and CDR2 FNYEAQ come from the germline V gene (reference sequence). The CDR3 spells CASSRGGAAYNEQFF. The CDR3 bases are TGTGCTAGCAGCCGTGGGGGGGCGGCCTACAATGAGCAGTTCTTC. The full variable domain, its missing parts supplied by reference TRBV7-7 and TRBJ2-1, is GAGVSQSPRYKVTKRGQDVTLRCDPISSHATLYWYQQALGQGPEFLTYFNYEAQPDKSGLPSDRFSAERPEGSISTLTIQRTEQRDSAMYRCASSRGGAAYNEQFFGPGTRLTVL.

The CDR3 coding sequence is TGCGCCAGCAGCTTATCAGGGGTCGCAGAAGAGACCCAGTACTTC. Its protein is CASSLSGVAEETQYF. The gene calls are TRBV5-1 and TRBJ2-5; TRBD1 is a possible D gene (6 bases). V lost 2 bases to trimming and J lost 3 bases, with 14 bases between them. This CDR3 region has 15 residues. Per the germline V gene, CDR1 is SGHRS and CDR2 is YFSETQ.

The chain links TRBV27 to TRBJ1-1, with 8 bases fitting TRBD1. CDR1 and CDR2 from the germline V gene are MNHEY and SMNVEV (reference sequence). V was pared by 5 bases and J by 1 base, with 9 bases of the junction left unmatched. CDR3 length equals 16 residues. CDR3 coding DNA: TGTGCCAGCAGTACCAACCCAGGGGGCGGGAACACTGAAGCTTTCTTT. Translating gives CASSTNPGGGNTEAFF.

V gene TRBV7-2 combines with J gene TRBJ2-7; 12 nucleotides line up with TRBD2. With V trimmed by 2 bases and J by 6 bases, 5 bases remained unmatched. The V gene's germline CDR1 is SGHTA and CDR2 FQGNSA. This CDR3 is 15 amino acids long. The CDR3 protein is CASSLRTSGESEQYF. The CDR3 DNA reads as TGTGCCAGCAGCTTAAGGACTAGCGGGGAATCCGAGCAGTACTTC.

The chain joins TRBV6-2 or TRBV6-3 to TRBJ2-2, with D possibly being TRBD1 (6 bases). This CDR3 is built from 16 residues. Per the germline V gene, CDR1 is MNHEY and CDR2 is SVGEGT. Between the trimmed V and J ends, which lost 2 bases and 0 bases, there was a span of 10 bases. CDR3 bases: TGTGCCAGCAGTTACGGCAGGGGCTCGAACACCGGGGAGCTGTTTTTT. Its protein is CASSYGRGSNTGELFF.

The J gene is TRBJ2-3, the V gene TRBV5-1; 8 bases are shared with TRBD2. The V segment lost 0 bases and the J segment 2 bases; nucleotides outside the gene matches: 5. In germline, CDR1 is SGHRS, CDR2 YFSETQ. CDR3 length equals 16 residues. This CDR3 reads CASSLGPAGDTDTQYF. The CDR3 DNA sequence: TGCGCCAGCAGCTTGGGCCCAGCGGGGGACACAGATACGCAGTATTTT.

This chain links TRBV19 with TRBJ1-2; D perhaps matches TRBD1 (6 bases). V was clipped by 5 bases and J by 5 bases, with 12 bases between them. Looked up from germline, CDR1 is LNHDA and CDR2 is SQIVND (reference sequence). The CDR3 is 13 amino acids. The CDR3 nucleotides read TGTGCCAGTAGTTACAACAGGGATTATGGCTACACCTTC. Amino acid sequence: CASSYNRDYGYTF.

V is TRBV13 and J is TRBJ1-4; D may be TRBD1 (5 bases). This CDR3 comprises 14 residues. Trimming removed 7 bases from V and 0 bases from J, with 9 bases in between. Germline V gives CDR1 PRHDT, CDR2 FYEKMQ (reference sequence). CDR3 residues: CASKGVATNEKLFF. CDR3 in DNA: TGTGCCAGCAAAGGGGTTGCAACTAATGAAAAACTGTTTTTT.

The chain recombines TRBV6-5 with TRBJ2-7; D remains ambiguous. CDR3 length: 11 amino acids. Germline lookup yields CDR1 MNHEY and CDR2 SVGAGI. V shed 8 bases and J shed 9 bases, with 14 bases lying between them. DNA of the CDR3: TGTGCCAGCGGCCCGGATGCAGGGCAGTACTTC. As protein: CASGPDAGQYF.

The chain joins TRBV6-5 to TRBJ2-3; D unresolved. Germline assignment: CDR1 MNHEY and CDR2 SVGAGI. The CDR3 has 14 residues. The V and J ends lost 7 bases and 0 bases respectively, with 11 bases between them. As DNA, the CDR3 is TGTGCCAGCAAGCTAGATACTAGCACAGATACGCAGTATTTT. This gives the protein CASKLDTSTDTQYF.

The chain recombines TRBV7-2 with TRBJ2-1; 10 bases fit TRBD1. The J segment lost 6 bases and the V segment lost 2 bases, leaving 7 bases of the junction unmatched. Germline-derived CDR1 and CDR2 are SGHTA and FQGNSA. CDR3 length: 16 amino acids. The CDR3 region has the DNA TGTGCCAGCAGCTTAACAAGAGGACAGGGGGGCAATGAGCAGTTCTTC. Protein sequence: CASSLTRGQGGNEQFF.

This chain connects TRBV19 to TRBJ2-1, with TRBD2 as a possible D gene (7 bases). V was pared by 3 bases and J by 2 bases, with 14 bases between. The germline V gene has CDR1 LNHDA and CDR2 SQIVND (reference sequence). The CDR3 is 16 residues long. CDR3 DNA: TGTGCCAGTAGTATTTTTCAGGGGAGGGCCTACAATGAGCAGTTCTTC. The encoded protein is CASSIFQGRAYNEQFF. Based on the CDR3 plus reference TRBV19 and TRBJ2-1, the full variable domain is DGGITQSPKYLFRKEGQNVTLSCEQNLNHDAMYWYRQDPGQGLRLIYYSQIVNDFQKGDIAEGYSVSREKKESFPLTVTSAQKNPTAFYLCASSIFQGRAYNEQFFGPGTRLTVL.

The chain links TRBV7-9 to TRBJ2-7, with D possibly TRBD1 on 6 matching bases. The germline V gene has CDR1 SEHNR and CDR2 FQNEAQ (reference sequence). Trimming took 5 bases from V and 4 from J, leaving 18 bases between them. The CDR3 has 15 residues. This CDR3 reads CASSPTPGDGYEQYF. CDR3 DNA sequence: TGTGCCAGCAGCCCAACACCAGGGGACGGGTACGAGCAGTACTTC.

The count of this clone is one. The J gene is TRBJ1-5, the V gene TRBV28; tentatively, D is TRBD1 (5 bases). Trimming cost V 8 bases and J 2 bases, with 10 bases left between them. This CDR3 comprises 13 residues. The germline V gene encodes CDR1 MDHEN and CDR2 SYDVKM. CDR3 in amino acids: CASLGGGNQPQHF. The CDR3 bases are TGTGCCAGCTTGGGAGGGGGCAATCAGCCCCAGCATTTT.

This clone has just a few counts. The V call is TRBV5-1, the J call TRBJ1-2; a possible D gene is TRBD1 (6 bases). The CDR3 covers 14 residues. Germline V lookup: CDR1 SGHRS, CDR2 YFSETQ. V gave up 0 bases and J gave up 4 bases, with 10 bases separating them. The CDR3 DNA is TGCGCCAGCAGCTTGGAAACAGGGCCCTATGGCTACACCTTC. It codes for CASSLETGPYGYTF.

The CDR3 is CASSSHRDTADTQYF. The CDR3 region has the DNA TGTGCCAGCAGTTCACACCGGGATACCGCGGATACGCAGTATTTT. The chain uses TRBV5-5 and TRBJ2-3; D perhaps matches TRBD2 (5 bases). CDR1 and CDR2 (germline): SGHKS, YYEKEE (reference sequence). The CDR3 has 15 residues. V lost 5 bases and J lost 6, with 19 bases in between.

The chain employs TRBV9 and TRBJ2-2; a weak D match, TRBD2 (7 bases). The CDR3 totals 17 residues. CDR1 and CDR2 from the germline V gene are SGDLS and YYNGEE. Trimming pared 0 bases from V and 2 bases from J, leaving 14 bases between. CDR3: CASSVVPGGPNTGELFF. The CDR3 bases are TGTGCCAGCAGCGTAGTTCCGGGGGGCCCTAACACCGGGGAGCTGTTTTTT.

This clone showed up just once. The chain recombines TRBV5-8 with TRBJ1-4; TRBD1 aligns across 8 bases. Germline lookup yields CDR1 SGHTS and CDR2 YDEGEE. The CDR3 runs 15 residues. V lost 0 bases and J lost 7; bases outside the gene matches: 5. The CDR3 is CASSLAGTGTEKLFF. CDR3 nucleotide sequence: TGTGCCAGCAGCTTGGCGGGGACAGGAACTGAAAAACTGTTTTTT. The full variable domain, its missing parts supplied by reference TRBV5-8 and TRBJ1-4, is EAGVTQSPTHLIKTRGQQATLRCSPISGHTSVYWYQQALGLGLQFLLWYDEGEERNRGNFPPRFSGRQFPNYSSELNVNALELEDSALYLCASSLAGTGTEKLFFGSGTQLSVL.